The clone carrying this T cell receptor beta chain appeared a single time. Its antigen remains unknown. Germline assignment: CDR1 LNHDA and CDR2 SQIVND (reference sequence). The CDR3 runs 16 residues. The ends lost 7 bases at V and 0 bases at J; junction bases unmatched: 6. The source of the sample is a study of glioma-infiltrating T cells after dendritic cell vaccination. The overall study: Between about 2003 and 2012, patients got autologous tumor lysate-pulsed dendritic cell vaccines. Three intradermal dendritic cell vaccine injections were given every two weeks.

Input was 2 to 2.5 ug genomic DNA, or all available if less. TCRdb's copy holds only in-frame clones and misses some; the assay was immunoSEQ multiplex PCR. Of fewer than 90,000 clones in the sample, 80% to 85% were seen once. The time point denotes: after dendritic cell vaccination, including at tumor progression/relapse. Findings of the study overall: Only a small number of patients had complete blood and tumor samples.

The gene calls are TRBV19 and TRBJ1-6; the match to TRBD1 covers 7 bases. This sequence originates from a human donor with glioblastoma. Sample: blood, taken after dendritic cell vaccination. The CDR3 is CASNWGQSSYNSPLHF. CDR3 in DNA: TGTGCCAGTAACTGGGGACAGAGCTCCTATAATTCACCCCTCCACTTT.